This is a list of T cell receptor beta chains from one sample in a study of immune evolution from preneoplasia to lung adenocarcinoma. Data came from immunoSEQ multiplex PCR; TCRdb stores just in-frame clones and leaves some out. The table lists 3,500 to 4,500 clones, 81% of them singletons. The sample taken for sequencing was FFPE adjacent normal lung tissue. These receptors originate from a person aged 70 to 85 with lung adenocarcinoma. CDR3s include the opening cysteine and the closing phenylalanine or tryptophan. D genes are given only for firm matches. Not every row has a clone size; where given, it reads once, few, many or a size class.

J,D,size,V,DNA,CDR3
TRBJ1-2,NA,NA,TRBV5-4,TGTGCCAGCAGCCTCGCGGGGGGCCACTATGGCTACACCTTC,CASSLAGGHYGYTF
TRBJ2-7,NA,NA,TRBV7-2,TGTGCCAGCAGCTTAGATGCTGACTACGAGCAGTACTTC,CASSLDADYEQYF
TRBJ1-1,NA,NA,TRBV30,TGTGCCTGTTCTTCAGGGTCGACGTCTTTCTTT,CACSSGSTSFF
TRBJ1-4,TRBD1,NA,TRBV7-2,TGTGCCAGCAGTTCCTCAGGGGGCCGTGGTGAAAAACTGTTTTTT,CASSSSGGRGEKLFF
TRBJ1-5,NA,NA,TRBV2,TGTGCCAGCAGACCCGGGGCCCACAATCAGCCCCAGCATTTT,CASRPGAHNQPQHF
TRBJ1-2,NA,NA,TRBV7-2,TGTGCCAGCAGCTCGAACCCTAACTATGGCTACACCTTC,CASSSNPNYGYTF
TRBJ2-6,NA,NA,TRBV19,TGTGCCAGTAGTATAGGTGGGGCCAACGTCCTGACTTTC,CASSIGGANVLTF
TRBJ1-2,NA,NA,TRBV20-1,TGCAGTGCGTACTTCTGGGGTGGCTACACCTTC,CSAYFWGGYTF
TRBJ2-3,NA,NA,TRBV6-5,TGTGCCAGCAGTTATGCATATACGCAGTATTTT,CASSYAYTQYF
TRBJ1-2,NA,NA,TRBV7-9,TGTGCCAGCAGCACTCCACAGGGCTATGGCTACACCTTC,CASSTPQGYGYTF
TRBJ2-1,NA,NA,TRBV5-6,TGTGCCAGCAGCTTGTTGGCGGGACAGATCTACAATGAGCAGTTCTTC,CASSLLAGQIYNEQFF
TRBJ2-7,NA,few,TRBV7-7,TGTGCTAGCAGCCCGGACGGTATCTCCTACGAGCAGTACTTC,CASSPDGISYEQYF
TRBJ1-2,NA,few,TRBV7-2,TGTGCCAGCAGCTTACAGGGGTATGGCTACACCTTC,CASSLQGYGYTF
TRBJ1-2,NA,NA,TRBV28,TGTGCCAGCAGTCGACCCCCGAAGGATGGGGGCTACACCTTC,CASSRPPKDGGYTF
TRBJ2-2,NA,NA,TRBV7-3,TGTGCCAGCAGCTTAGGGGTCGGGGAGCTGTTTTTT,CASSLGVGELFF
TRBJ1-3,TRBD1,NA,TRBV27,TGTGCCAGCAAAACCGACAGGGAGGCTGGAAACACCATATATTTT,CASKTDREAGNTIYF
TRBJ2-3,NA,once,TRBV5-1,TGCGCCAGCAGCTTAGGGCAGGGGAATGGAGATACGCAGTATTTT,CASSLGQGNGDTQYF
TRBJ1-1,NA,NA,TRBV2,TGTGCCAGCAGTGGGAGAGGAGTCGGTTCGGTCACTGAAGCTTTCTTT,CASSGRGVGSVTEAFF
TRBJ2-1,NA,NA,TRBV20-1,TGCAGTGAGGACAGAAACAATGAGCAGTTCTTC,CSEDRNNEQFF
TRBJ2-3,NA,NA,TRBV18,TGTGCCAGCTCATTCACAGATACGCAGTATTTT,CASSFTDTQYF
TRBJ2-2,NA,NA,TRBV28,TGTGCCAGCAGCCCGAACACCGGGGAGCTGTTTTTT,CASSPNTGELFF
TRBJ2-7,TRBD1,NA,TRBV10-3,TGTGCCATCAGTGATACCAAGAGGACAGGGGGCTTCTACGAGCAGTACTTC,CAISDTKRTGGFYEQYF
TRBJ2-7,NA,NA,TRBV18,TGTGCCAGCTCAACCCTTACTTCAGGAGTCCCGGGTCCCTACGAGCAGTACTTC,CASSTLTSGVPGPYEQYF
TRBJ1-2,TRBD1,NA,TRBV28,TGTGCCAGCAGTCTCTACCGGACAGGCTATGGCTACACCTTC,CASSLYRTGYGYTF
TRBJ2-2,NA,NA,TRBV5-6,TGTGCCAGCCGCCCAAGAGGGTTTCCCGGGGAGCTGTTTTTT,CASRPRGFPGELFF
TRBJ2-7,TRBD1,NA,TRBV5-5,TGTGCCAGCAGCTTTCTGGACAGGCCGTACGAGCAGTACTTC,CASSFLDRPYEQYF
TRBJ2-2,TRBD2,NA,TRBV19,TGTGCCAGTAGTGGGGGGACTAGCGGGAGCTCCGGGGAGCTGTTTTTT,CASSGGTSGSSGELFF
TRBJ1-3,TRBD1,NA,TRBV18,TGTGCCAGCTCACCCGGACAGGCGTCGTATGGAAACACCATATATTTT,CASSPGQASYGNTIYF
TRBJ2-3,NA,NA,TRBV19,TGTGCCAGTAGTCCGGGCGAGGGGCACACAGATACGCAGTATTTT,CASSPGEGHTDTQYF
TRBJ2-7,TRBD2,few,TRBV4-2,TGTGCCAGCAGCCAAGTCCCCTCAGCGGGGGGGCGGGAGCAGTACTTC,CASSQVPSAGGREQYF
TRBJ2-1,NA,NA,TRBV6-6,TGTGCCAGCAGTTACCTCGTAGTAGCTGGGAATGAGCAGTTCTTC,CASSYLVVAGNEQFF
TRBJ1-6,NA,NA,TRBV6-5,TGTGCCAGCACCAAAAGTCAGTATAATTCACCCCTCCACTTT,CASTKSQYNSPLHF
TRBJ2-3,NA,NA,TRBV11-2,TGTGCCAGCAGCTTAGAGGGGAGTACGCAGTATTTT,CASSLEGSTQYF
TRBJ1-3,NA,NA,TRBV19,TGTGCCAGTAGTTGGGGTCTCTCTGGAAACACCATATATTTT,CASSWGLSGNTIYF
TRBJ1-4,NA,NA,TRBV6-5,TGTGCCAGCAGTTACGAAGGCAGGGCGACTTTGTTTTTT,CASSYEGRATLFF
TRBJ1-1,NA,large,TRBV19,TGTGCCAGTAACTTGGGGGTGGCTGAAGCTTTCTTT,CASNLGVAEAFF
TRBJ2-5,NA,NA,TRBV20-1,TGCAGTCCCTATGAGGAGACCCAGTACTTC,CSPYEETQYF
TRBJ2-7,NA,NA,TRBV27,TGTGCCAGCAGGCCTGAATGGCGGGTGCCCTACGAGCAGTACTTC,CASRPEWRVPYEQYF
TRBJ2-2,NA,NA,TRBV5-6,TGTGCCAGCAGCTCCTATCAAGGGTCGGCCGGGGAGCTGTTTTTT,CASSSYQGSAGELFF
TRBJ2-2,NA,NA,TRBV5-6,TGTGCCAGCTGCGGGCAGGGTCTCACCGGGGAGCTGTTTTTT,CASCGQGLTGELFF
TRBJ1-5,NA,once,TRBV6-1,TGTGCCAGCAGTGAATTAGGACAGCCCCAGCATTTT,CASSELGQPQHF
TRBJ2-3,NA,NA,TRBV7-2,TGTGCCAGCAGCCCGAGACCCCTAGGGGATACGCAGTATTTT,CASSPRPLGDTQYF
TRBJ2-7,NA,NA,TRBV7-2,TGTGCCAGCAGCCTAGGACTGGTCTACGAGCAGTACTTC,CASSLGLVYEQYF
TRBJ2-3,TRBD1,NA,TRBV6-6,TGTGCCAGCAGTCTCCGGGACAGGAGCACAGATACGCAGTATTTT,CASSLRDRSTDTQYF
TRBJ1-1,NA,NA,TRBV28,TGTGCCAGCAGTTTCCTCGGGCTAATGAACACTGAAGCTTTCTTT,CASSFLGLMNTEAFF
TRBJ1-2,TRBD1,NA,TRBV5-5,TGTGCCAGCAGCTTGGAGGGACAGCTGAATAACTATGGCTACACCTTC,CASSLEGQLNNYGYTF
TRBJ2-2,NA,NA,TRBV7-2,TGTGCCAGCAGCTCATACCGGGGCGGGGAGCTGTTTTTT,CASSSYRGGELFF
TRBJ1-1,TRBD1,once,TRBV4-1,TGCGCCAGCAGCATCTACGGGACAGGGGACACTGAAGCTTTCTTT,CASSIYGTGDTEAFF
TRBJ2-3,NA,NA,TRBV7-2,TGTGCCAGCAGCTCTTATCTTTCCACAGATACGCAGTATTTT,CASSSYLSTDTQYF
TRBJ1-2,NA,NA,TRBV27,TGTGCCAGCAGTTTAAGACAAAACTATGGCTACACCTTC,CASSLRQNYGYTF
TRBJ1-5,TRBD1,NA,TRBV18,TGTGCCAGCTCACTGGGACAGGTTAGCAATCAGCCCCAGCATTTT,CASSLGQVSNQPQHF
TRBJ1-2,NA,NA,TRBV30,TGTGCCTGGAGTCAGGGGAACTATGGCTACACCTTC,CAWSQGNYGYTF
TRBJ2-3,TRBD2,NA,TRBV10-3,TGTGCCATCAGTGAGTCTGGCGGGAGTGGCGTAGATACGCAGTATTTT,CAISESGGSGVDTQYF
TRBJ2-2,TRBD2,once,TRBV30,TGTGCCTGGAGTACCGCCGGGACTAGCGGAACCCTGCTGTTTTTT,CAWSTAGTSGTLLFF
TRBJ2-1,TRBD2,NA,TRBV7-2,TGTGCCAGCAGCTTATACGGGGGGACGAATGAGCAGTTCTTC,CASSLYGGTNEQFF
TRBJ2-7,TRBD2,NA,TRBV6-5,TGTGCCACGGGGGGGAGCTCCTACGAGCAGTACTTC,CATGGSSYEQYF
TRBJ2-1,TRBD1,NA,TRBV4-1,TGCGCCAGCAGCCAAGCGTCCAGGGGGCTCTCCTACAATGAGCAGTTCTTC,CASSQASRGLSYNEQFF